Sequencing of this T cell receptor beta chain was carried out in a study of T cell repertoires in cytomegalovirus infection. On the study more broadly: Indications of both CMV infection and matching HLA type were provided by public TCR beta signatures.

Study observations and caveats: Within the response measured ex vivo, HLA-C-restricted CMV-specific TCR beta clonotypes were dominant.

Using its own MiXCR run on the reads, TCRdb lists one record per CDR3 protein. This table holds hundreds of thousands of distinct CDR3 sequences, around 10% found once. A note on this clonotype: Antigen: not known.

The specimen was PBMCs. The TCR originated in a human donor in good health (CMV status not recorded). Some clones in this sample may be carry-over from other donors' samples.

The CDR3 region is CASSLGQEGEKLFF. The CDR3 nucleotides read TGCGCCAGCAGCTTGGGACAGGAAGGTGAAAAACTGTTTTTT. This chain connects TRBV5-1 to TRBJ1-4; the D gene is possibly TRBD1 (6 bases). This CDR3 has 14 residues. V lost 0 bases to trimming and J lost 7 bases, with 10 bases between them. The germline gives CDR1 SGHRS, CDR2 YFSETQ.